The clone carrying this T cell receptor beta chain was recorded once. As originally analysed: Reference gene primer amplification gave estimated nucleated cell counts. Libraries were prepared by immunoSEQ multiplex PCR; TCRdb keeps only in-frame clonotypes and omits some of them. D and trimming were read from the DNA, whereas the V and J calls and clone size are those reported in that table. The data contain over 150,000 clones, around 87% of them singletons. Germline assignment: CDR1 SQVTM and CDR2 ANQGSEA. The CDR3 consists of 13 residues. V was trimmed by 6 bases and J by 3 bases, leaving 14 bases between them. During active infection, Seattle patients enrolled and were then monitored through disease. These data belong to a study of blood T cell repertoires in COVID-19. Study information: Italy, Spain and the United States were the sources of the convalescent and acute COVID-19 samples. T cells, B-cell-depleted T cells, or PBMCs supplied cDNA or gDNA.

The sample taken for sequencing was peripheral blood. The receptor was isolated from a woman in her 70s with COVID-19, enrolled during active disease. J is TRBJ1-1 and V is TRBV29-1; no firm D call. The CDR3, as DNA: TGCAGCGTAGCGTTCACGGGTGACACTGAAGCTTTCTTT. It codes for CSVAFTGDTEAFF.